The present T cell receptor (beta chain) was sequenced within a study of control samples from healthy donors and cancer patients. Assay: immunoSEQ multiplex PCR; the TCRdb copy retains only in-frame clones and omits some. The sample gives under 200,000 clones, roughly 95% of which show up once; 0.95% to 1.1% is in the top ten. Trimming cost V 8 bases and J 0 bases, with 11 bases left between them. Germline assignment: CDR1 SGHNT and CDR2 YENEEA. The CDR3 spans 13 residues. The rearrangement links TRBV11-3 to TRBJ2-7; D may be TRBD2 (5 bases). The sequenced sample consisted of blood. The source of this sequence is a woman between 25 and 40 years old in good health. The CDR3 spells CASARGPSYEQYF. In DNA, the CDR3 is TGTGCCAGCGCCAGAGGGCCCTCCTACGAGCAGTACTTC.